A single sample gave rise to the 11 T cell receptor beta chains below, sequenced in a study of identical twins. Each CDR3 protein gets one entry after TCRdb re-called the 5' RACE reads with MiXCR. Of fewer than 250,000 distinct CDR3 sequences listed, 5.5% to 7% were seen once; the top ten hold 3.5% to 4%. This sample was also put to use in a study of yellow fever vaccine responses in identical twins.

Sequences were obtained from memory (CD45RO+) T cells sorted from blood. All receptors come from a woman between 18 and 29 years old in good health.

The chain links TRBV20-1 to TRBJ1-5; weak D call: TRBD1 (5 bases). The CDR3 is made up of 12 amino acids. V lost 7 bases and J lost 3, with 10 bases in between. Germline V gene lookup returns CDR1 DFQATT and CDR2 SNEGSKA (reference sequence). This CDR3 reads CSGLGPNQPQHF. The CDR3, as DNA: TGCAGTGGGCTGGGGCCCAATCAGCCCCAGCATTTT.

The sample holds many counts of this clonotype. This rearrangement joins TRBV6-5 to TRBJ2-1; 7 bases line up with TRBD1. Losses at the gene ends were 4 bases for V and 9 bases for J; bases not matched to a gene: 9. This CDR3 comprises 14 residues. The germline V gene has CDR1 MNHEY and CDR2 SVGAGI. The CDR3 loop reads CASSSRQGTSEQFF. The DNA for the CDR3 is TGTGCCAGCAGTTCCCGACAGGGAACGAGTGAGCAGTTCTTC.

The rearrangement uses TRBV7-6 and TRBJ2-2, with 11 bases fitting TRBD2. Per the germline V gene, CDR1 is SGHVS and CDR2 is FNYEAQ. CDR3 length: 19 amino acids. The CDR3 reads CATRPGTLTSGSRTGELFF. The CDR3 DNA reads TGTGCTACACGACCCGGGACACTAACTAGCGGGAGCAGAACCGGGGAGCTGTTTTTT.

V gene TRBV6-1 combines with J gene TRBJ2-7; D may be TRBD1 or TRBD2 (5 bases each). V lost 1 base to trimming and J lost 9 bases, with 22 bases between them. The CDR3 sequence is 16 residues long. Germline V CDR1 and CDR2: MNHNS, SASEGT. The CDR3 reads CASSEGIGGGDTRQYV. The CDR3 DNA is TGTGCCAGCAGTGAAGGGATTGGGGGTGGAGATACGAGGCAGTACGTC.

This clonotype was recorded at least ten times. The gene calls are TRBV20-1 and TRBJ1-1; the D gene is possibly TRBD1 (5 bases). CDR1 DFQATT and CDR2 SNEGSKA come from the germline V gene (reference sequence). V was trimmed by 0 bases and J by 5 bases, leaving 16 bases between them. The CDR3 runs 15 residues. The CDR3 is CSARDLRSGGTEAFF. The CDR3 coding sequence is TGCAGTGCTAGAGATCTCAGGTCGGGGGGAACTGAAGCTTTCTTT.

The table lists this clonotype with many counts. V and J are TRBV20-1 and TRBJ1-1; 7 bases map to TRBD1. CDR1 and CDR2 (germline): DFQATT, SNEGSKA (reference sequence). The junction had 13 bases not matched to a gene; V was cut back by 2 bases and J by 4 bases. The CDR3 covers 16 residues. CDR3: CSARLSKRQGPTEAFF. Written as DNA, the CDR3 is TGCAGTGCTAGACTCTCCAAGAGACAGGGACCCACTGAAGCTTTCTTT.

The chain has TRBV5-1 and TRBJ2-3; 12 bases agree with TRBD1. V shed 4 bases, J shed 3 bases, and the junction held 9 bases outside the gene matches. CDR3 size: 17 residues. The germline gives CDR1 SGHRS, CDR2 YFSETQ. The CDR3 nucleotides read TGCGCCAGCAGCCGGGGACAGGGGGCTAAAGGGACAGATACGCAGTATTTT. As protein: CASSRGQGAKGTDTQYF.

V and J are TRBV12-3 or TRBV12-4 and TRBJ2-3, with TRBD2 as a possible D gene (7 bases). V was clipped by 5 bases and J by 3 bases, with 18 bases between them. The CDR3 is 16 residues long. The CDR3 loop reads CASSHGGRGLTDTQYF. DNA of the CDR3: TGTGCCAGCAGTCACGGGGGGCGGGGGTTAACAGATACGCAGTATTTT.

This clonotype was seen at least ten times. The rearrangement links TRBV6-1 to TRBJ1-5; 7 nucleotides line up with TRBD1. This CDR3 region has 14 residues. Germline V CDR1 and CDR2: MNHNS, SASEGT. Trimming removed 6 bases from V and 7 bases from J; junction bases left unmatched: 9. The CDR3 coding sequence is TGTGCCAGCAGAGACAGGGATGGGAGGCAGCCCCAGCATTTT. This encodes CASRDRDGRQPQHF.

This clonotype was observed many times. The chain recombines TRBV24-1 with TRBJ2-7; D is unclear. Trimming took 5 bases from V and 0 from J, leaving 16 bases between them. Germline V lookup: CDR1 KGHDR, CDR2 SFDVKD. There are 16 residues in the CDR3. The CDR3 coding sequence is TGTGCCACCAGTGCTTACGGTCTCGGCGGCTCCTACGAGCAGTACTTC. It specifies CATSAYGLGGSYEQYF.

This clonotype was seen a few times. V usage is TRBV5-6 and J usage is TRBJ2-3; 11 positions agree with TRBD2. This CDR3 comprises 14 residues. Germline CDR1 reads SGHDT; CDR2 reads YYEEEE. After removal of 1 base from V and 7 bases from J, the junction contained 2 bases not matched to a gene. CDR3 region: CASSLIAGGNTQYF. DNA for the CDR3: TGTGCCAGCAGCTTGATAGCGGGGGGGAATACGCAGTATTTT. Full variable domain (rest looked up from reference TRBV5-6 and TRBJ2-3): DAGVTQSPTHLIKTRGQQVTLRCSPKSGHDTVSWYQQALGQGPQFIFQYYEEEERQRGNFPDRFSGHQFPNYSSELNVNALLLGDSALYLCASSLIAGGNTQYFGPGTRLTVL.